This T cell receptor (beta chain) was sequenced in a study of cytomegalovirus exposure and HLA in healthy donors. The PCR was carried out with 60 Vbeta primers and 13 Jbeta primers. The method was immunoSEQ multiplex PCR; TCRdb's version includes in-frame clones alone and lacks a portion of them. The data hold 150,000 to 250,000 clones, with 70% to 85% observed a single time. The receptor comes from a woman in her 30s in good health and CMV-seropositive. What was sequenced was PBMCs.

CDR3 sequence reads: CASSPGWTGHNSPLHF. CDR3 DNA sequence: TGTGCCAGCTCACCCGGATGGACAGGGCATAATTCACCCCTCCACTTT. The V and J genes are TRBV18 and TRBJ1-6; 8 positions match TRBD1. CDR1 and CDR2 from the germline V gene are KGHSH and LQKENI. After removal of 3 bases from V and 5 bases from J, the junction contained 6 bases not matched to a gene. This CDR3 has 16 residues.